The 12 T cell receptor beta chains given below trace back to one sample, sequenced in a study of T cell responses to AZD1222 COVID-19 vaccine (dated by TCRdb to about 2021). The library was built by means of the immunoSEQ multiplex PCR assay. Not all clones reach the TCRdb copy of this immuneACCESS table, which keeps in-frame sequences only. Checked studies attribute under half of the gap to unresolved V genes and leave the rest unexplained. This sample comprises about 160,000 clones, about 90% of them detected only once. The top ten hold less than 1.3% of the sample. What this sample's time point label stands for: about 28 days (+/-7) after the second vaccine dose. Sequenced here: peripheral blood, sampled 28 days after the second AZD1222 dose. The receptors stem from an adult who received the AZD1222 COVID-19 vaccine.

V and J are TRBV5-1 and TRBJ2-1; D remains unclear. CDR3 length: 16 amino acids. Germline CDR1 and CDR2: SGHRS and YFSETQ. V lost 0 bases to trimming and J lost 0 bases, with 10 bases between them. CDR3 coding DNA: TGCGCCAGCAGCTTGGGGACGTCGAGCTCCTACAATGAGCAGTTCTTC. Translating it yields CASSLGTSSSYNEQFF.

V gene TRBV6-5 combines with J gene TRBJ2-1, with TRBD1 matching 10 bases. This CDR3 contains 16 residues. V shed 0 bases, J shed 3 bases, and the junction held 2 bases outside the gene matches. Per germline, CDR1 MNHEY and CDR2 SVGAGI. The CDR3 region has the DNA TGTGCCAGCAGTTACTCGGGACAGGGGTTCTACAATGAGCAGTTCTTC. As protein: CASSYSGQGFYNEQFF.

V is TRBV7-4 and J is TRBJ1-5, with 7 bases identical to TRBD1. The CDR3 runs 17 residues. Trimming removed 4 bases from V and 7 bases from J; junction bases left unmatched: 16. The germline V gene encodes CDR1 SGHVT and CDR2 SQSDAQ. The CDR3 spells CASSSFSQGEEGQPQHF. CDR3 coding DNA: TGTGCCAGCAGCTCATTCTCCCAGGGGGAAGAAGGACAGCCCCAGCATTTT.

This sequence joins TRBV4-1 and TRBJ1-1, with 8 bases matching TRBD1. The germline gives CDR1 MGHRA, CDR2 YSYEKL. V lost 2 bases and J lost 0; bases outside the gene matches: 2. CDR3 length: 15 residues. DNA of the CDR3: TGCGCCAGCAGCCAACGGGACAGGCTGAACACTGAAGCTTTCTTT. Residues: CASSQRDRLNTEAFF.

V usage is TRBV2 and J usage is TRBJ1-4; 7 bases line up with TRBD1. Per germline, CDR1 SNHLY and CDR2 FYNNEI. Losses at the gene ends were 8 bases for V and 4 bases for J; bases not matched to a gene: 4. CDR3 length: 13 amino acids. CDR3 protein: CASRDRSNEKLFF. The CDR3 DNA is TGTGCCAGCCGGGACAGAAGTAATGAAAAACTGTTTTTT.

The J gene is TRBJ1-5, the V gene TRBV5-1; D unresolved. CDR3 length: 15 residues. V lost 0 bases and J 1 base, leaving 8 bases between the germline ends. In germline, CDR1 is SGHRS, CDR2 YFSETQ. The CDR3 loop reads CASSLGGLSNQPQHF. The CDR3 DNA reads TGCGCCAGCAGCTTGGGGGGATTGAGCAATCAGCCCCAGCATTTT.

The V gene is TRBV7-2, the J gene TRBJ2-7, with D maybe TRBD2 (5 bases). The CDR3 contains 14 residues. V was shortened by 3 bases and J by 4 bases, with 13 bases between the two germline ends. CDR1 is SGHTA and CDR2 is FQGNSA in the germline V gene. The CDR3: CASSFGMREYEQYF. The DNA of the CDR3 is TGTGCCAGCAGCTTCGGCATGAGGGAATACGAGCAGTACTTC.

This clone has a handful of counts. The chain's CDR3 is CASIGLTRSPLHF. DNA of the CDR3: TGTGCCAGCATAGGTCTAACCCGCTCACCCCTCCACTTT. The chain has TRBV12-3 or TRBV12-4 and TRBJ1-6; no clear D gene. The length of the CDR3 is 13 residues. V was shortened by 7 bases and J by 10 bases, with 14 bases between the two germline ends.

CDR3 residues: CASSRWGTFEGEQFF. In nucleotides, the CDR3 is TGTGCCAGCAGCCGTTGGGGGACCTTTGAGGGGGAGCAGTTCTTC. This sequence joins TRBV5-4 and TRBJ2-1; D may correspond to TRBD1 or TRBD2 (5 bases each). This CDR3 is 15 amino acids long. Germline-derived CDR1 and CDR2 are SGHNT and YYREEE (reference sequence). V was shortened by 4 bases and J by 10 bases, with 21 bases between the two germline ends.

The V gene is TRBV2, the J gene TRBJ1-2; TRBD1 aligns across 7 bases. After removal of 11 bases from V and 4 bases from J, the junction contained 13 bases not matched to a gene. This CDR3 has 14 amino acids. The germline CDR1 and CDR2 sequences are SNHLY and FYNNEI. The CDR3 coding sequence is TGTGCCTCCCCGTCCGCTACAGGGGTCTATGGCTACACCTTC. Protein: CASPSATGVYGYTF.

V usage is TRBV18 and J usage is TRBJ2-5; D gene unclear. Looked up from germline, CDR1 is KGHSH and CDR2 is LQKENI. This CDR3 has 14 amino acids. The V and J ends lost 3 bases and 1 base respectively, with 9 bases between them. The CDR3 DNA sequence: TGTGCCAGCTCACCCGCTTCAACCCAAGAGACCCAGTACTTC. Its translation is CASSPASTQETQYF. The variable domain in full, with the rest retrieved from reference TRBV18 and TRBJ2-5, is NAGVMQNPRHLVRRRGQEARLRCSPMKGHSHVYWYRQLPEEGLKFMVYLQKENIIDESGMPKERFSAEFPKEGPSILRIQQVVRGDSAAYFCASSPASTQETQYFGPGTRLLVL.

This clone was observed a few times. The chain couples TRBV19 to TRBJ1-5; D uncertain. The CDR3 length is 14 residues. Trimming stripped 3 bases from V and 6 bases from J, with 12 bases between. Per germline, CDR1 LNHDA and CDR2 SQIVND (reference sequence). DNA of the CDR3: TGTGCCAGTAGTATTAGCCCGTACCCTCAGCCCCAGCATTTT. Amino acid sequence: CASSISPYPQPQHF.